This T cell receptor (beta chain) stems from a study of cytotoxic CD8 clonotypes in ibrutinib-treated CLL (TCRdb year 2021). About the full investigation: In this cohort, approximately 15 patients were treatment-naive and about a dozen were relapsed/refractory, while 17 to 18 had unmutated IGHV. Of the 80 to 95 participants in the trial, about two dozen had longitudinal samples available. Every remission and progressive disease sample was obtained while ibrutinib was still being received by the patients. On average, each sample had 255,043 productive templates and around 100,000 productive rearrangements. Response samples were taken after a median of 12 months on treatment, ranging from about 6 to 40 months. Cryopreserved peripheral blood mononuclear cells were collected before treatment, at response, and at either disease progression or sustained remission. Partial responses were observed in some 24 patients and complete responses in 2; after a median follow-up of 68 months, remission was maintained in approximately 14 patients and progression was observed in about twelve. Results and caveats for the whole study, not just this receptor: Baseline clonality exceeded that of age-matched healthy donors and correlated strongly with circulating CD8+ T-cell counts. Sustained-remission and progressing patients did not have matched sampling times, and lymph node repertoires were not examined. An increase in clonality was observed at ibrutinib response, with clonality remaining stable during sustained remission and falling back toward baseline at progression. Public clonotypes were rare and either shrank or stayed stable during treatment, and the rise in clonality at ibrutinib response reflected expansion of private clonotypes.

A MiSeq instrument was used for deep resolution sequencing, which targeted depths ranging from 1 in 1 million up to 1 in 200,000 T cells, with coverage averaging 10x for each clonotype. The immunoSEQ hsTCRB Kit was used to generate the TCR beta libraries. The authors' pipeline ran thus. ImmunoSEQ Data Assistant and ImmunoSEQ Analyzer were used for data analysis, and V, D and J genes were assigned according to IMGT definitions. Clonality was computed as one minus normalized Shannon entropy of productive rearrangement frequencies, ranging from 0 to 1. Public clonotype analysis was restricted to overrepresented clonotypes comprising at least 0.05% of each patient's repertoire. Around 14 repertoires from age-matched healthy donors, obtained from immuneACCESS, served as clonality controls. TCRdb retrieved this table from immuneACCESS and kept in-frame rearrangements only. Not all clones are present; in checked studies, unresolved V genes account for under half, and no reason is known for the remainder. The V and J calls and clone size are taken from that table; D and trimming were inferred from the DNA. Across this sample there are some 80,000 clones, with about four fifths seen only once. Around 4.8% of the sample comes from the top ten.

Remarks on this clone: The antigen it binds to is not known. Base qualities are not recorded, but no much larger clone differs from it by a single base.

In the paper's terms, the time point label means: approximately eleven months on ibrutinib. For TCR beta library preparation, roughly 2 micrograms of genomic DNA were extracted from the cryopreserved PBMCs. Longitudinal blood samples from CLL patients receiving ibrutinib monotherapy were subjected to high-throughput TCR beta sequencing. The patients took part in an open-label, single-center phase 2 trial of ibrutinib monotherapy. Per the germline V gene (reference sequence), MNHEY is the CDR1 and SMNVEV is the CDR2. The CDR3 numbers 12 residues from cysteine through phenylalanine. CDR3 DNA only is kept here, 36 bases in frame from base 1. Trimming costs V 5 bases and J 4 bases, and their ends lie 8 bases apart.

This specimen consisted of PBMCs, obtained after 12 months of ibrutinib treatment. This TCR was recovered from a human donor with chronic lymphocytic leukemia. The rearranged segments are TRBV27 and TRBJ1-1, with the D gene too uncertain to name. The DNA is TGTGCCAGCAGTCCCGAGGGCACTGAAGCTTTCTTT. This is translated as CASSPEGTEAFF.